The T cell receptor beta chain under discussion was sequenced for a study of CD8+CD57+ T cells in acquired aplastic anemia. For the study at large: Sorted cells (CD4+ and CD8+) yielded DNA amounts that averaged approximately 3.1 ug. Broader study findings: Levels of CD8+ Simpson's diversity were not significantly distinct in patients versus controls. Patients and controls shared over 25 CD8+ CDR3 sequences.

Patients chosen for sequencing had shown CD8+CD57+ cell expansion by flow cytometry. Among the patients, all had severe acquired aplastic anemia. There are a few counts of this clonotype. Its antigen is undetermined. Investigators profiled TCR beta VDJ and CDR3 from genomic DNA template. Using its own MiXCR run on the reads, TCRdb lists one record per CDR3 protein. There are approximately 250,000 distinct CDR3 sequences in the sample; roughly 82% occur only once, and approximately 40% lies in the top ten. The CDR3 is 11 amino acids. Germline lookup yields CDR1 SGDLS and CDR2 YYNGEE. V dropped 4 bases and J dropped 8 bases, with 9 bases sitting between them.

Sequencing was done on a sample of sorted CD4+, CD8+, or CD8+CD57+ T cells (not recorded which) from PBMCs. The sequence came from a human donor with aplastic anemia. The genes are TRBV9 and TRBJ1-2; D is unclear. The CDR3 region is CASSTLKGYTF. The CDR3, as DNA: TGTGCCAGCAGCACACTTAAAGGCTACACCTTC.